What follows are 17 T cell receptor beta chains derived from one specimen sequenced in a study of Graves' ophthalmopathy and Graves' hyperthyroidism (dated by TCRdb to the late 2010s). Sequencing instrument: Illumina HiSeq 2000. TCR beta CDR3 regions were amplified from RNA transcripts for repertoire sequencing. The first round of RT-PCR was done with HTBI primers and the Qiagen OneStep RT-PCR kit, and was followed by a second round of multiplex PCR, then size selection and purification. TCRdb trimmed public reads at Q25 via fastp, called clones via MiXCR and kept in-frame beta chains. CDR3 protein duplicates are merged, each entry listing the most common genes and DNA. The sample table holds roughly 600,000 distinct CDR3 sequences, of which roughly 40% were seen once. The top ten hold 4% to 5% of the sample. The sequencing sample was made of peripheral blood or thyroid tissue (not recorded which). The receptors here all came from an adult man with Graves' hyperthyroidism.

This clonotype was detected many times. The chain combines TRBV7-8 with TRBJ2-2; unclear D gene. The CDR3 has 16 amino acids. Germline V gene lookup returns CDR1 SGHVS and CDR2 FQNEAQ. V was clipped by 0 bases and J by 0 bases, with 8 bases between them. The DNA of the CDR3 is TGTGCCAGCAGCTTAGCTCCCGGGTCGAACACCGGGGAGCTGTTTTTT. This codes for CASSLAPGSNTGELFF. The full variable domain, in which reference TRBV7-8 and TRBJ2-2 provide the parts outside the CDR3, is GAGVSQSPRYKVAKRGQDVALRCDPISGHVSLFWYQQALGQGPEFLTYFQNEAQLDKSGLPSDRFFAERPEGSVSTLKIQRTQQEDSAVYLCASSLAPGSNTGELFFGEGSRLTVL.

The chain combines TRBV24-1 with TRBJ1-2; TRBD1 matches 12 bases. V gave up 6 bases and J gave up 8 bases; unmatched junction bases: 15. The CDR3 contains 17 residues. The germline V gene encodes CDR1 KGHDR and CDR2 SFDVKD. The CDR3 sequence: CATSPGQGAYGRRGYTF. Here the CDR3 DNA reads TGTGCCACCAGTCCGGGACAGGGGGCCTACGGGCGCAGGGGCTACACCTTC.

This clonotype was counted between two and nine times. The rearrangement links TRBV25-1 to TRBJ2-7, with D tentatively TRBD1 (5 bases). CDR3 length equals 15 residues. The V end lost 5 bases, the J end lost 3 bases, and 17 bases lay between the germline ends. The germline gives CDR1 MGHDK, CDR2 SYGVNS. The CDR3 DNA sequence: TGTGCCAGCAGTCCGCAGGGTGCGCCTAACTACGAGCAGTACTTC. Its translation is CASSPQGAPNYEQYF.

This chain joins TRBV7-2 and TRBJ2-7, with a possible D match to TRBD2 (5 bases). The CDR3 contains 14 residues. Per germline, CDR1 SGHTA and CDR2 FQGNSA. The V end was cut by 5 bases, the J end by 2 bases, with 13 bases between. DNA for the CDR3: TGTGCCAGCAGCCCCGGGAAGGTTCCCTACGAGCAGTACTTC. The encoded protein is CASSPGKVPYEQYF.

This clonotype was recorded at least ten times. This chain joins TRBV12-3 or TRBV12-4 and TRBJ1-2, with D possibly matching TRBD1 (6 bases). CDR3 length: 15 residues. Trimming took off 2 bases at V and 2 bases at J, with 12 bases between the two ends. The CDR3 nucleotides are TGTGCCAGCAGTTTAACGGCAGGGGCCAACTATGGCTACACCTTC. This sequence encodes CASSLTAGANYGYTF.

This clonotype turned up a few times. The CDR3 region is CASSTDRDHLRAEAFF. The CDR3 region has the DNA TGTGCCAGCAGCACGGACAGGGACCACCTGAGGGCTGAAGCTTTCTTT. The V gene is TRBV7-9, the J gene TRBJ1-1; 8 bases map to TRBD1. J gave up 6 bases and V 5 bases, and 14 bases lay outside the gene matches. In germline, CDR1 is SEHNR, CDR2 FQNEAQ (reference sequence). The CDR3 spans 16 residues. The full variable domain, rest sourced from reference TRBV7-9 and TRBJ1-1, is DTGVSQNPRHKITKRGQNVTFRCDPISEHNRLYWYRQTLGQGPEFLTYFQNEAQLEKSRLLSDRFSAERPKGSFSTLEIQRTEQGDSAMYLCASSTDRDHLRAEAFFGQGTRLTVV.

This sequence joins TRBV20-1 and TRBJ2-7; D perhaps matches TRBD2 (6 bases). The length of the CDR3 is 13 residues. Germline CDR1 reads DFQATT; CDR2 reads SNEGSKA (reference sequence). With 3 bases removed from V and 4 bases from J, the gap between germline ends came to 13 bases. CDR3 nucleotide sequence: TGCAGTGCTAGGTTCGGGAGCGGGTACGAGCAGTACTTC. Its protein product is CSARFGSGYEQYF.

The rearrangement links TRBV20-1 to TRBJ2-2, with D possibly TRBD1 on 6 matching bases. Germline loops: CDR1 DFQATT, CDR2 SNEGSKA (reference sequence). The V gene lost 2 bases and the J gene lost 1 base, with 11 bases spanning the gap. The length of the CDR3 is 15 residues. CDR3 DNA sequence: TGCAGTGCTAGACCTCAGGGGTTGAACACCGGGGAGCTGTTTTTT. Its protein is CSARPQGLNTGELFF.

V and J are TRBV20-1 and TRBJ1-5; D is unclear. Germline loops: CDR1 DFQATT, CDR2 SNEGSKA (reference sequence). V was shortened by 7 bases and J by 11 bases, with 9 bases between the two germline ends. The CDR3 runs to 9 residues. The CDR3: CSERRSQHF. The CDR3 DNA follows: TGCAGTGAAAGGAGATCCCAGCATTTT.

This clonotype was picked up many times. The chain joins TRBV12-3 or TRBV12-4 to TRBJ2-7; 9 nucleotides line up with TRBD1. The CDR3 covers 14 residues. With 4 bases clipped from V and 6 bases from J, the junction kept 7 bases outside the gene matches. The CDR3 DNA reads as TGTGCCAGCAGTTCACAGGGGGCTCTTTCCGAGCAGTACTTC. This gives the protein CASSSQGALSEQYF.

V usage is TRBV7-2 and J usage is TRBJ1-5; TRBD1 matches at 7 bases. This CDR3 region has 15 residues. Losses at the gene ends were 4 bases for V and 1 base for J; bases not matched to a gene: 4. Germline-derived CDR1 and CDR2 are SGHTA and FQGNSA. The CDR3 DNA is TGTGCCAGCAGCTGGGACAGTGAGAGCAATCAGCCCCAGCATTTT. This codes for CASSWDSESNQPQHF. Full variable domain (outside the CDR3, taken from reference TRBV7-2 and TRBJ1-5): GAGVSQSPSNKVTEKGKDVELRCDPISGHTALYWYRQSLGQGLEFLIYFQGNSAPDKSGLPSDRFSAERTGGSVSTLTIQRTQQEDSAVYLCASSWDSESNQPQHFGDGTRLSIL.

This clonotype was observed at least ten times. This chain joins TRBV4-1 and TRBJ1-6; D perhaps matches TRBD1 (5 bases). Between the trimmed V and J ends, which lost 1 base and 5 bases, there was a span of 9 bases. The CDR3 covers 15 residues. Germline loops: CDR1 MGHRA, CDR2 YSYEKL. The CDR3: CASSQVVGDNSPLHF. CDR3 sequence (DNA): TGCGCCAGCAGCCAAGTTGTAGGGGATAATTCACCCCTCCACTTT.

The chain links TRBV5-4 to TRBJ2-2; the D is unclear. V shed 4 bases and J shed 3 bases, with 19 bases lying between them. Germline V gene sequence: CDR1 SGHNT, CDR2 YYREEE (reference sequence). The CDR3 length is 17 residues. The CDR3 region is CASSQGVSFGDTGELFF. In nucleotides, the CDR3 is TGTGCCAGCAGCCAAGGTGTGAGTTTTGGCGACACCGGGGAGCTGTTTTTT.

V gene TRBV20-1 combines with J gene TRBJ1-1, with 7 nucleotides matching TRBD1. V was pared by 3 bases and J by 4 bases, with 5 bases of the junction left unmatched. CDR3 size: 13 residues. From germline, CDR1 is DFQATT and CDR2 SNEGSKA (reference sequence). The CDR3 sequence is CSASRGRVTEAFF. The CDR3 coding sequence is TGCAGTGCTAGCAGGGGGAGGGTCACTGAAGCTTTCTTT.

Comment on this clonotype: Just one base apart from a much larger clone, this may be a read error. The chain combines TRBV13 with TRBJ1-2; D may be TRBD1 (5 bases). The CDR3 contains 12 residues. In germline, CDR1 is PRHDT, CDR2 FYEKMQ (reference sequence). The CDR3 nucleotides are TGTGCTGGCAGGGCGAGTGACTATGGCTACACCTTC. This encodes CAGRASDYGYTF.

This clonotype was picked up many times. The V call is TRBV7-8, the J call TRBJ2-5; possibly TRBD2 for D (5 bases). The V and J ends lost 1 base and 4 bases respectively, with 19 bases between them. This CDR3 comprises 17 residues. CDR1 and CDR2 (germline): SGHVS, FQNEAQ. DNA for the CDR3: TGTGCCAGCAGCTTAGTGTCGGGTGAGCGGCCAGTAGAGACCCAGTACTTC. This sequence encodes CASSLVSGERPVETQYF.

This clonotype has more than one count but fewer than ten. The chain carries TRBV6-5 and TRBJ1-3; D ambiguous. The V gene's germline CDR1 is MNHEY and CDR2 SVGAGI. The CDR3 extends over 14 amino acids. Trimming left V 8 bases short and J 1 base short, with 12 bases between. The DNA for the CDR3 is TGTGCCAGCTCGCCAGGTTTTTCTGGAAACACCATATATTTT. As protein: CASSPGFSGNTIYF.